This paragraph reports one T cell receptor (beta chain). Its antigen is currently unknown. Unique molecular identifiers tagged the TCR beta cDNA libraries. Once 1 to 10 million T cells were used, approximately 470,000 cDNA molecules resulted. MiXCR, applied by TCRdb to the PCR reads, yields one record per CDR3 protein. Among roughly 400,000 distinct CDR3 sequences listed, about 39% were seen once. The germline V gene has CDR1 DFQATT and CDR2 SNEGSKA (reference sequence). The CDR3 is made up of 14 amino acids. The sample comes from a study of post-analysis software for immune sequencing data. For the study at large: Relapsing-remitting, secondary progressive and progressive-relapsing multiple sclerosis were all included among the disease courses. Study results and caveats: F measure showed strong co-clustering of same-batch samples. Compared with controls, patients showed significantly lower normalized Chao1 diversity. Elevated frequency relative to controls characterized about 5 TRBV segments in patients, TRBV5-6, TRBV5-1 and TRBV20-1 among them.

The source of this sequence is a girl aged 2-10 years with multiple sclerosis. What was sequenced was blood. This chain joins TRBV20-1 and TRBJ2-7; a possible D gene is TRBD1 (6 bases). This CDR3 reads CGPQGSQVTYEQYF. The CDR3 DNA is TGCGGCCCGCAGGGGAGCCAAGTTACCTACGAGCAGTACTTC.